Given below is one T cell receptor beta chain in context. The entry originates in a study of blood T cell repertoires in COVID-19. The CDR3 is 16 residues long. Trimming removed 5 bases from V and 7 bases from J, with 24 bases in between. Germline CDR1 and CDR2: MNHEY and SVGEGT. Libraries were prepared by immunoSEQ multiplex PCR; TCRdb keeps only in-frame clonotypes and omits some of them. The table includes nearly 350,000 clones, about 86% detected once. The origin of this receptor is a man aged 25 to 40 with active or convalescent COVID-19. This chain connects TRBV6-2 or TRBV6-3 to TRBJ2-7; D is possibly TRBD2 (6 bases). Sequencing input: peripheral blood. Written as DNA, the CDR3 is TGTGCCAGCAGTCAAAGGAGGGCCGTCAGTGGGTCGGAGCAGTACTTC. It translates to CASSQRRAVSGSEQYF.